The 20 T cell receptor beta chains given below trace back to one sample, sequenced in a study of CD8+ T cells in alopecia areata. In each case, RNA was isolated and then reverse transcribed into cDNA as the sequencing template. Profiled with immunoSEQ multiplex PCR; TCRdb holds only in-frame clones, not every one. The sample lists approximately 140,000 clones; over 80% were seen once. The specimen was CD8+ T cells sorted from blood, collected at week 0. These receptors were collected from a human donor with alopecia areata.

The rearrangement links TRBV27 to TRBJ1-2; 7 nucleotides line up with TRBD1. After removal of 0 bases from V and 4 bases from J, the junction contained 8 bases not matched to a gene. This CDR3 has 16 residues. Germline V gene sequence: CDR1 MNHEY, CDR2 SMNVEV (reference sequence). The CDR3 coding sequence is TGTGCCAGCAGTTTATCCGGACTCGGGACAGCCTATGGCTACACCTTC. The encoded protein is CASSLSGLGTAYGYTF.

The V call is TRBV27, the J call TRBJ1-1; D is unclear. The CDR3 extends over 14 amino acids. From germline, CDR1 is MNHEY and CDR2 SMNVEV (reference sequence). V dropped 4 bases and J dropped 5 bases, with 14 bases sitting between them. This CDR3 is CASSYTSTRTEAFF. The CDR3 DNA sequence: TGTGCCAGCAGTTATACGTCAACGAGGACTGAAGCTTTCTTT.

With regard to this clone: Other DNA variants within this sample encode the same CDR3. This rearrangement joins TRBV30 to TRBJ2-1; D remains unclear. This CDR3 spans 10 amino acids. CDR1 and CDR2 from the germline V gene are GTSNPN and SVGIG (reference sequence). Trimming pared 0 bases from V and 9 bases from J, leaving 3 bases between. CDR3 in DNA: TGTGCCTGGAGTGTGCTTGAGCAGTTCTTC. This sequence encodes CAWSVLEQFF. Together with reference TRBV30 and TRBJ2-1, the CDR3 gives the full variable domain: SQTIHQWPATLVQPVGSPLSLECTVEGTSNPNLYWYRQAAGRGLQLLFYSVGIGQISSEVPQNLSASRPQDRQFILSSKKLLLSDSGFYLCAWSVLEQFFGPGTRLTVL.

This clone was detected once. As DNA, the CDR3 is TGTGCGGGCGCCGGGGGGGGCGACTACACCTTC. It specifies CAGAGGGDYTF. The chain employs TRBV2 and TRBJ1-2; a possible D gene is TRBD1 (6 bases). The CDR3 length is 11 residues. Germline values: CDR1 SNHLY, CDR2 FYNNEI.

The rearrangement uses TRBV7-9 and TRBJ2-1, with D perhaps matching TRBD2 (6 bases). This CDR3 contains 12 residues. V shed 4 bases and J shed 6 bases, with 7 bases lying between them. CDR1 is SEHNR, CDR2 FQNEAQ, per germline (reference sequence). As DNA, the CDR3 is TGTGCCAGCAGCTCAGCGGGCAATGAGCAGTTCTTC. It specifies CASSSAGNEQFF.

The CDR3 sequence is CASSGDPEGPPTGELFF. Here the CDR3 DNA reads TGTGCCAGCAGCGGCGACCCCGAGGGGCCGCCTACCGGGGAGCTGTTTTTT. The chain couples TRBV9 to TRBJ2-2; D may be TRBD1 or TRBD2 (5 bases each). Germline V gives CDR1 SGDLS, CDR2 YYNGEE. CDR3 length equals 17 residues. Deletions cut 3 bases from V and 5 bases from J, with 20 bases between. The full variable domain, completed using reference TRBV9 and TRBJ2-2, is DSGVTQTPKHLITATGQRVTLRCSPRSGDLSVYWYQQSLDQGLQFLIQYYNGEERAKGNILERFSAQQFPDLHSELNLSSLELGDSALYFCASSGDPEGPPTGELFFGEGSRLTVL.

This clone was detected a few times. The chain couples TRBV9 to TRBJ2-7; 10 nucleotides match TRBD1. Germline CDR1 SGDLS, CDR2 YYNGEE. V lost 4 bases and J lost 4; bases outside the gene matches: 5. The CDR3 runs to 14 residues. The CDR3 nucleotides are TGTGCCAGCAGCCCCCGGGACAGGGGATACGAGCAGTACTTC. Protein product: CASSPRDRGYEQYF.

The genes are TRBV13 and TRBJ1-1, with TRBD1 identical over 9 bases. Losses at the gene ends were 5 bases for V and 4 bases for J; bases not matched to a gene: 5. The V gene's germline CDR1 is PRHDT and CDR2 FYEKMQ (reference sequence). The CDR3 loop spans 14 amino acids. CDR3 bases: TGTGCCAGCAGCGAGCCGGGACAGGGCACTGAAGCTTTCTTT. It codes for CASSEPGQGTEAFF.

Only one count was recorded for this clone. The CDR3 sequence is CASSVRGTGVRYGYTF. In nucleotides, the CDR3 is TGTGCCAGTAGTGTCCGAGGGACAGGGGTGCGGTATGGCTACACCTTC. The chain uses TRBV19 and TRBJ1-2; 10 bases are shared with TRBD1. The V segment lost 5 bases and the J segment 5 bases; nucleotides outside the gene matches: 11. This CDR3 is 16 amino acids long. Germline-derived CDR1 and CDR2 are LNHDA and SQIVND (reference sequence).

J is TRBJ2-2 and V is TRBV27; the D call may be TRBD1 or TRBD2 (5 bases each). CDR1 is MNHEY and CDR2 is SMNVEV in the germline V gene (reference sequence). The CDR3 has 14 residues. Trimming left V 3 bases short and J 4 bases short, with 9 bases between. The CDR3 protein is CASSFVGPTGELFF. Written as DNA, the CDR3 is TGTGCCAGCAGTTTTGTGGGACCCACCGGGGAGCTGTTTTTT.

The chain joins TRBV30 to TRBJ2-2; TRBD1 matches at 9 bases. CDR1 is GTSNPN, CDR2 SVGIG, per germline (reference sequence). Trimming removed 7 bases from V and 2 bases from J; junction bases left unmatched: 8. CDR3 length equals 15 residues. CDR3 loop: CALKRTGVNTGELFF. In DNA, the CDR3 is TGTGCCTTAAAAAGGACAGGGGTCAACACCGGGGAGCTGTTTTTT.

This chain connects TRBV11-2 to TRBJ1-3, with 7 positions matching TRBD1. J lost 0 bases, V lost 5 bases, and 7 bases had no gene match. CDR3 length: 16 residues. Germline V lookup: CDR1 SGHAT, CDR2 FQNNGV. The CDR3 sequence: CASSTWDRASGNTIYF. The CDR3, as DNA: TGTGCCAGCAGCACCTGGGACAGAGCCTCTGGAAACACCATATATTTT. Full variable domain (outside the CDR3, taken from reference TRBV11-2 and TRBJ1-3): EAGVAQSPRYKIIEKRQSVAFWCNPISGHATLYWYQQILGQGPKLLIQFQNNGVVDDSQLPKDRFSAERLKGVDSTLKIQPAKLEDSAVYLCASSTWDRASGNTIYFGEGSWLTVV.

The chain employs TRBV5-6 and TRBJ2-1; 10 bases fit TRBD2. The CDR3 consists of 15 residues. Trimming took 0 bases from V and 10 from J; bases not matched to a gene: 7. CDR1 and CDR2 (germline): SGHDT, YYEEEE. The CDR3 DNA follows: TGTGCCAGCAGCTTGGCTCTAGCGGGAGCGATAGAGCAGTTCTTC. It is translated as CASSLALAGAIEQFF.

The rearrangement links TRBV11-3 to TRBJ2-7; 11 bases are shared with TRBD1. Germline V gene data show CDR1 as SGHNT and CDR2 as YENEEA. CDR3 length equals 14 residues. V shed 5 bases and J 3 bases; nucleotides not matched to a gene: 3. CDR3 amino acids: CASSVGTGGYEQYF. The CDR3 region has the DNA TGTGCCAGCAGCGTAGGGACAGGGGGCTACGAGCAGTACTTC.

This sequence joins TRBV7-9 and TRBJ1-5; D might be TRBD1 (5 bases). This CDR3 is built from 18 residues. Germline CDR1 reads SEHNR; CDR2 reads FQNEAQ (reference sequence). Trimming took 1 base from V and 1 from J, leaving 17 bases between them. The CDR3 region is CASSLGNWTKLSNQPQHF. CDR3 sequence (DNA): TGTGCCAGCAGCTTAGGTAATTGGACAAAACTAAGCAATCAGCCCCAGCATTTT.

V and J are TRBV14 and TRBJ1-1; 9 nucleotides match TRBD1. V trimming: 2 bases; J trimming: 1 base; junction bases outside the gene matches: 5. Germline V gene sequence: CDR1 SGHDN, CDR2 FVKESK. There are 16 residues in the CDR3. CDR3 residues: CASSQRAGQGNTEAFF. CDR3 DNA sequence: TGTGCCAGCAGCCAACGAGCGGGACAGGGGAACACTGAAGCTTTCTTT.

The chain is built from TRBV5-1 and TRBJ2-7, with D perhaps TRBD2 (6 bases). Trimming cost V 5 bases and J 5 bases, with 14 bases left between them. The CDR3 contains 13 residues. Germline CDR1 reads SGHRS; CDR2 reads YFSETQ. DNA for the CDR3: TGCGCCAGCAGTCCGACGGTAGCGGACGAGCAGTACTTC. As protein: CASSPTVADEQYF. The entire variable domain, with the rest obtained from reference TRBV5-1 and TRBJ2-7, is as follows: KAGVTQTPRYLIKTRGQQVTLSCSPISGHRSVSWYQQTPGQGLQFLFEYFSETQRNKGNFPGRFSGRQFSNSRSEMNVSTLELGDSALYLCASSPTVADEQYFGPGTRLTVT.

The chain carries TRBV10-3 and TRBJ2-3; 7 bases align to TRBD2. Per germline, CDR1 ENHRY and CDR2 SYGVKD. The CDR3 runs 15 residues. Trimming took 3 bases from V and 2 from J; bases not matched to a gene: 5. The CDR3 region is CAISEGEGTTDTQYF. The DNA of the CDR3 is TGTGCCATCAGTGAAGGGGAGGGCACCACAGATACGCAGTATTTT.

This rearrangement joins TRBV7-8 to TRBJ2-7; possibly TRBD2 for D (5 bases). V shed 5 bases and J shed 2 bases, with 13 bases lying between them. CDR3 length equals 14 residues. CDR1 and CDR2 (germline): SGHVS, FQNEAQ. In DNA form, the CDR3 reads TGTGCCAGCAGCATGGGAGCGGATACCTACGAGCAGTACTTC. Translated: CASSMGADTYEQYF.

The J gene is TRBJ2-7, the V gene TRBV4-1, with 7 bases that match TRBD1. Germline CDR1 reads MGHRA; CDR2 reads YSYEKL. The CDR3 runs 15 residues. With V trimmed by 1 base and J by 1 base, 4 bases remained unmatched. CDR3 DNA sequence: TGCGCCAGCAGCCAAGGTCGGGACAGTTCCTACGAGCAGTACTTC. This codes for CASSQGRDSSYEQYF.